These 20 T cell receptor beta chains came from one sample sequenced in a study of T-cell memory formation after mild COVID-19. Each CDR3 protein gets one entry after TCRdb re-called the 5' RACE reads with MiXCR. The table includes about 150,000 distinct CDR3 sequences, roughly a quarter detected once. The material sequenced was PBMCs or a T cell subset sorted from them (not recorded which). These receptors all stem from an adult woman who had mild COVID-19 (a few samples of this study predate the infection). Cell type and time point are not known.

This clonotype has a handful of counts. V is TRBV4-2 and J is TRBJ2-1; possibly TRBD1 or TRBD2 for D (5 bases each). CDR3 length: 17 amino acids. The germline gives CDR1 LGHNA, CDR2 YNFKEQ. The V gene lost 6 bases and the J gene lost 7 bases, with 25 bases spanning the gap. The CDR3: CASSLPLQVERFNEQFF. The CDR3 coding sequence is TGTGCCAGCAGTCTTCCTTTACAGGTAGAGCGGTTTAATGAGCAGTTCTTC.

This clonotype was picked up a small number of times. The gene calls are TRBV29-1 and TRBJ1-1; possible D gene TRBD1, 5 bases. CDR1 and CDR2 (germline): SQVTM, ANQGSEA. Trimming removed 6 bases from V and 5 bases from J, with 13 bases in between. The CDR3 contains 12 residues. The CDR3, as DNA: TGCAGCGTGACCCAGGGTAGGACTGAAGCTTTCTTT. Its translation: CSVTQGRTEAFF.

This clonotype occurred a few times. In nucleotides, the CDR3 is TGTGCCAGCAGCGTGACCCCTGGGGGGACGGGCGGCTACACCTTC. The encoded protein is CASSVTPGGTGGYTF. The chain uses TRBV9 and TRBJ1-2; a possible D gene is TRBD1 (5 bases). V was trimmed by 2 bases and J by 8 bases, leaving 19 bases between them. CDR1 and CDR2 (germline): SGDLS, YYNGEE. The CDR3 spans 15 residues.

The chain recombines TRBV4-1 with TRBJ2-7; TRBD1 agrees at 7 bases. The CDR3 extends over 14 amino acids. Germline-derived CDR1 and CDR2 are MGHRA and YSYEKL. Trimming cost V 4 bases and J 1 base; bases outside gene matches: 4. CDR3 in amino acids: CASSPSDRSYEQYF. The CDR3 DNA reads TGCGCCAGCAGCCCCTCGGACAGGTCCTACGAGCAGTACTTC.

Comment on this clonotype: Possible read error: a much larger clone is one base away. V gene TRBV30 combines with J gene TRBJ1-1; the D is unclear. The germline V gene encodes CDR1 GTSNPN and CDR2 SVGIG (reference sequence). This CDR3 region has 13 residues. CDR3 amino acids: CDWSVIDGTEAFF. The CDR3 DNA reads as TGTGACTGGAGTGTAATTGACGGTACTGAAGCTTTCTTT.

Notes on this clonotype: A much more abundant neighbour one base away suggests this may be a read error. The rearrangement uses TRBV4-1 and TRBJ2-7; the D gene is possibly TRBD2 (6 bases). The CDR3 loop spans 19 amino acids. Germline-derived CDR1 and CDR2 are MGHRA and YSYEKL. Trimming left V 1 base short and J 0 bases short, with 22 bases between. The CDR3 spells CASSQVSLTAEGNSYEQYF. CDR3 nucleotides: TGCGCCAGCAGCCAAGTTTCGCTGACAGCGGAGGGAAACTCCTACGAGCAGTACTTC.

The rearrangement uses TRBV20-1 and TRBJ1-1, with 8 nucleotides matching TRBD1. CDR1 and CDR2 from the germline V gene are DFQATT and SNEGSKA (reference sequence). The CDR3 length is 11 residues. In DNA, the CDR3 is TGCAGCGACAGGGGGAACACTGAAGCTTTCTTT. Protein product: CSDRGNTEAFF.

This clonotype was observed a few times. The chain links TRBV7-8 to TRBJ2-5; D is possibly TRBD1 or TRBD2 (6 bases each). Trimming stripped 0 bases from V and 1 base from J, with 9 bases between. From germline, CDR1 is SGHVS and CDR2 FQNEAQ. CDR3 length: 15 amino acids. CDR3 coding DNA: TGTGCCAGCAGCTTAGCCGGGGGCACCCAAGAGACCCAGTACTTC. Translated, it gives CASSLAGGTQETQYF.

This chain joins TRBV14 and TRBJ2-3; D not certain. Trimming took 1 base from V and 0 from J, leaving 8 bases between them. The CDR3 is 15 amino acids. Germline V gives CDR1 SGHDN, CDR2 FVKESK. The CDR3: CASSQGHSSTDTQYF. The CDR3 DNA sequence: TGTGCCAGCAGCCAAGGACACTCTAGCACAGATACGCAGTATTTT. Complete variable domain (other parts from reference TRBV14 and TRBJ2-3): EAGVTQFPSHSVIEKGQTVTLRCDPISGHDNLYWYRRVMGKEIKFLLHFVKESKQDESGMPNNRFLAERTGGTYSTLKVQPAELEDSGVYFCASSQGHSSTDTQYFGPGTRLTVL.

The J gene is TRBJ2-5, the V gene TRBV3-1, with D perhaps assigned TRBD1 or TRBD2 (5 bases each). Germline lookup yields CDR1 LGHDT and CDR2 YNNKEL (reference sequence). The CDR3 is 16 residues long. V dropped 0 bases and J dropped 2 bases, with 13 bases sitting between them. CDR3 sequence reads: CASSQDTGPRQETQYF. The CDR3 bases are TGTGCCAGCAGCCAAGATACGGGACCGAGACAAGAGACCCAGTACTTC.

This clonotype was picked up a small number of times. The chain links TRBV6-5 to TRBJ2-1, with unresolved D. This CDR3 contains 16 residues. Trimming left V 5 bases short and J 0 bases short, with 14 bases between. Germline CDR1 MNHEY, CDR2 SVGAGI. CDR3 region: CASSTAPPSSYNEQFF. CDR3 bases: TGTGCCAGCAGTACTGCCCCCCCGAGCTCCTACAATGAGCAGTTCTTC.

The V and J genes are TRBV7-3 and TRBJ2-2; 10 bases are shared with TRBD2. The CDR3 is 16 residues long. Germline V CDR1 and CDR2: SGHTA, FQGTGA. Trimming cost V 6 bases and J 5 bases; bases outside gene matches: 9. The CDR3 DNA reads as TGTGCCAGCAGTTTGCTAGCGGGAGACGGAACCGGGGAGCTGTTTTTT. Translated: CASSLLAGDGTGELFF.

The chain uses TRBV6-2 or TRBV6-3 and TRBJ2-2; tentatively, D is TRBD1 (5 bases). The germline CDR1 and CDR2 sequences are MNHEY and SVGEGT. Trimming cost V 0 bases and J 2 bases, with 10 bases left between them. This CDR3 is 16 amino acids long. CDR3 amino acids: CASSYSTEANTGELFF. As DNA, the CDR3 is TGTGCCAGCAGTTACTCGACAGAGGCTAACACCGGGGAGCTGTTTTTT.

This clonotype was counted only a few times. The J gene is TRBJ1-5, the V gene TRBV5-1; D gene unclear. With 0 bases removed from V and 3 bases from J, the gap between germline ends came to 10 bases. Germline assignment: CDR1 SGHRS and CDR2 YFSETQ. This CDR3 has 15 residues. DNA for the CDR3: TGCGCCAGCAGCTTGGAGGACCCCTCCAATCAGCCCCAGCATTTT. Translating it yields CASSLEDPSNQPQHF.

Only a few counts were recorded for this clonotype. The V gene is TRBV4-3, the J gene TRBJ2-3, with 7 bases lining up with TRBD1. Losses at the gene ends were 0 bases for V and 1 base for J; bases not matched to a gene: 4. This CDR3 comprises 16 residues. Germline loops: CDR1 LGHNA, CDR2 YSLEER. The chain's CDR3 is CASSQDRDRRTDTQYF. For the CDR3, the DNA is TGCGCCAGCAGCCAAGATAGGGACAGACGCACAGATACGCAGTATTTT.

The V and J genes are TRBV19 and TRBJ2-1, with D unresolved. From germline, CDR1 is LNHDA and CDR2 SQIVND (reference sequence). V was trimmed by 7 bases and J by 0 bases, leaving 13 bases between them. The CDR3 extends over 15 amino acids. The CDR3 DNA reads as TGTGCCAGTACCTCGTCTCAAAGCTCCTACAATGAGCAGTTCTTC. This translates into CASTSSQSSYNEQFF.

V gene TRBV20-1 combines with J gene TRBJ2-1; 10 bases agree with TRBD2. Trimming took 4 bases from V and 2 from J; bases not matched to a gene: 2. The CDR3 length is 14 residues. CDR1 is DFQATT and CDR2 is SNEGSKA in the germline V gene (reference sequence). CDR3 sequence: CSAKTSGTYNEQFF. In nucleotides, the CDR3 is TGCAGTGCTAAAACTAGCGGGACCTACAATGAGCAGTTCTTC.

At least ten counts were recorded for this clonotype. This rearrangement joins TRBV6-2 or TRBV6-3 to TRBJ2-7, with 9 bases identical to TRBD1. The germline gives CDR1 MNHEY, CDR2 SVGEGT. The ends lost 2 bases at V and 3 bases at J; junction bases unmatched: 5. The CDR3 is made up of 15 amino acids. The CDR3 loop reads CASSYPGTGFYEQYF. The DNA for the CDR3 is TGTGCCAGCAGTTACCCCGGGACAGGGTTCTACGAGCAGTACTTC.

V usage is TRBV29-1 and J usage is TRBJ2-7, with TRBD2 matching 7 bases. J gave up 3 bases and V 4 bases, and 9 bases lay outside the gene matches. This CDR3 has 14 residues. In germline, CDR1 is SQVTM, CDR2 ANQGSEA. DNA for the CDR3: TGCAGCGTTGTTATAGTGGGAGGGAGCTACGAGCAGTACTTC. Its protein is CSVVIVGGSYEQYF.

This clonotype was seen a few times. The chain is built from TRBV5-1 and TRBJ1-2; no firm D call. The CDR3 covers 11 residues. Germline loops: CDR1 SGHRS, CDR2 YFSETQ. With 7 bases removed from V and 3 bases from J, the gap between germline ends came to 7 bases. CDR3 sequence: CASEGHYGYTF. CDR3 nucleotide sequence: TGCGCCAGCGAAGGGCACTATGGCTACACCTTC.